Listed here is a single TCR beta chain. Its antigen is still unknown. Base qualities are not at hand, and no much larger clone is one base apart. Each collaborating institution followed its own protocols to collect whole blood in K2EDTA tubes. For TCRbeta analysis, collaborators shipped samples as frozen whole blood, isolated PBMCs, or DNA extracted from either of those sample types. CDR1 and CDR2 were assigned from the germline V gene (reference sequence) as MNHNY and SVGAGI. The CDR3 starts with the cysteine, ends with the phenylalanine, and has 16 residues. The entry retains the CDR3 DNA only, 48 bases that are in frame from base 1. For this chain, trimming is 0 bases at the V end and 1 base at the J end, and the number of junction bases without a gene match is 4. This entry is derived from a study of blood T cell repertoires in COVID-19 (dated by TCRdb to about 2020). For the wider study: Samples covering the acute and convalescent phases of COVID-19 were provided by collaborators in the United States, Italy and Spain. The material from the prospective study consisted of cDNA or gDNA derived from T cells, B-cell-depleted T cells, or PBMCs. Deeply sampled blood TCRbeta repertoires from subjects exposed to, actively infected with, or recovered from COVID-19 were included in the dataset. The repertoires were made available in a free public database intended to serve as a resource for research on the immune response to SARS-CoV-2. Samples were obtained from the ongoing ImmuneRACE study (first 160 participants) and from approximately 1,200 subjects provided by 6 global collaborators. A de-identified subject ID, COVID-19 status, age in years and sex were almost always included in the sample metadata. HLA class I and class II types, where available, came from metadata supplied by the sample provider rather than from assay-based typing.

Summary of the overall study and its limitations: The amount of clinical and demographic metadata varied by source and participant and was provided uncurated.

TCRbeta CDR3 regions were amplified from genomic DNA by means of the immunoSEQ Assay, a bias-controlled multiplex PCR. Concerning the study's data processing: Nucleated cell counts per sample were estimated from amplification of reference gene primers within the assay. To quantify the absolute abundance of each unique TCRbeta CDR3 rearrangement, sequence reads were collapsed and filtered. Productive Simpson clonality was computed per sample as the square root of Simpson's diversity index over productive rearrangements. The table comes from immuneACCESS by way of TCRdb, which keeps in-frame sequences with V and J called. Part of the clones is missing from these tables; in studies checked, under half for an unresolved V gene and the rest for unknown reasons. V and J calls and clone size are copied from that table; D and trimming were computed from the DNA. For this sample there are under 130,000 clones; roughly four fifths appear just once. 8.5% to 9.5% of the sample rests with the top ten.

Input material: peripheral blood. This sequence originates from a woman between 70 and 85 years old with acute or convalescent COVID-19. This sequence uses TRBV6-6 and TRBJ2-7; TRBD2 matches 9 bases in the middle. The nucleotide sequence is TGTGCCAGCAGTTACTCCGAGACTAGCGGATCCTACGAGCAGTACTTC. This translates into CASSYSETSGSYEQYF.